This entry concerns a single T cell receptor (beta chain). This record belongs to a study of CD8 T cells in Susac syndrome. Sequencing of TCR beta covered CD8+ and CD4+ T cells obtained from blood. Negative isolation yielded CD8+ and CD4+ T cells; FACS enriched TEMRA cells. With random hexamers, reverse transcription was performed on about 0.45 to 1 ug of RNA. One entry per CDR3 protein results from TCRdb running MiXCR on the immunoSEQ multiplex PCR reads. Here the sample spans approximately 150,000 distinct CDR3 sequences, approximately 93% being singletons. The ends were cut back, 0 bases at V and 4 bases at J, with 22 bases in the middle. Germline V gives CDR1 SGHNT, CDR2 YYREEE (reference sequence). The CDR3 totals 18 residues.

The V call is TRBV5-4, the J call TRBJ1-1; D might be TRBD1 (6 bases). This TCR came from a human donor with multiple sclerosis. Sequences were obtained from CD4+ T cells from PBMCs. The CDR3 loop reads CASSLASLGGAIGTEAFF. DNA for the CDR3: TGTGCCAGCAGCTTGGCTTCCTTGGGGGGGGCGATAGGCACTGAAGCTTTCTTT. The full variable domain, in which reference TRBV5-4 and TRBJ1-1 provide the parts outside the CDR3, is ETGVTQSPTHLIKTRGQQVTLRCSSQSGHNTVSWYQQALGQGPQFIFQYYREEENGRGNFPPRFSGLQFPNYSSELNVNALELDDSALYLCASSLASLGGAIGTEAFFGQGTRLTVV.